Given below is one TCR beta chain in context. The data derive from a study of blood T cell repertoires in COVID-19. This CDR3 spans 15 amino acids. The V gene lost 5 bases and the J gene lost 2 bases, with 15 bases spanning the gap. CDR1 and CDR2 from the germline V gene are ENHRY and SYGVKD. TCRdb's copy holds only in-frame clones and misses some; the assay was immunoSEQ multiplex PCR. Of roughly 290,000 clones in the sample, about nine tenths were seen once. The rearrangement links TRBV10-3 to TRBJ1-1, with D maybe TRBD1 (6 bases). This clonotype originated in a woman in her twenties or thirties with COVID-19, enrolled during active disease. Input material: peripheral blood. This CDR3 is CAISPDQGINTEAFF. The CDR3 coding sequence is TGTGCCATCAGTCCCGACCAGGGGATAAACACTGAAGCTTTCTTT.